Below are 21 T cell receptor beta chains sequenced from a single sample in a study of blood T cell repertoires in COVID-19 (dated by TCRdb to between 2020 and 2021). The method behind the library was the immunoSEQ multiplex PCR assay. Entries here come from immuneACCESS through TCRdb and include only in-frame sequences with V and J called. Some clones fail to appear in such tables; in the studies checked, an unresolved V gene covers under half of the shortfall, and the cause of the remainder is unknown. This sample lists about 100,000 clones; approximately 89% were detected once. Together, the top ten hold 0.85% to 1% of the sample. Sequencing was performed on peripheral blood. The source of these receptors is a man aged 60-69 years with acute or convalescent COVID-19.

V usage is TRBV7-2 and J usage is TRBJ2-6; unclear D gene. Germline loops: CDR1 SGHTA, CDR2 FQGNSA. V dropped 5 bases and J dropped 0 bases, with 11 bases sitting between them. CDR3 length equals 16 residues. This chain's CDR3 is CASSTGPPSGANVLTF. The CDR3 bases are TGTGCCAGCAGCACCGGTCCTCCCTCTGGGGCCAACGTCCTGACTTTC.

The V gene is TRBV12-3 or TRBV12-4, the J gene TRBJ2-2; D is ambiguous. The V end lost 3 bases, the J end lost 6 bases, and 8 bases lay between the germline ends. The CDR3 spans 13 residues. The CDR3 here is CASSFSPPGELFF. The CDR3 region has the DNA TGTGCCAGCAGTTTTAGCCCCCCCGGGGAGCTGTTTTTT.

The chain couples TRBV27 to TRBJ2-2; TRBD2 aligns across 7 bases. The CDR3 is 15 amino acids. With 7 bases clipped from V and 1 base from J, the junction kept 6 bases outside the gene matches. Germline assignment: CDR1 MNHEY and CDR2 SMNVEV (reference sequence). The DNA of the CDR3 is TGTGCCAGCACCTCGCGGGGGAGGAACACCGGGGAGCTGTTTTTT. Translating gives CASTSRGRNTGELFF.

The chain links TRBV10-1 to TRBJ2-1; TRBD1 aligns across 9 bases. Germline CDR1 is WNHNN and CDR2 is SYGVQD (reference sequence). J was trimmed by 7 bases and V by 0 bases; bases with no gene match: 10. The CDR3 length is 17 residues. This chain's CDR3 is CASSESSGGTGLNEQFF. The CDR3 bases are TGCGCCAGCAGTGAGTCGTCAGGGGGGACAGGGTTGAATGAGCAGTTCTTC.

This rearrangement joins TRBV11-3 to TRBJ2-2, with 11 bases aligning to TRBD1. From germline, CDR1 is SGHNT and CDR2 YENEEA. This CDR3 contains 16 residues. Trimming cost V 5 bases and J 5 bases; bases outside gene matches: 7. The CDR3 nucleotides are TGTGCCAGCAGCACGATGGGGACAGGGGGGACCGGGGAGCTGTTTTTT. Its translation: CASSTMGTGGTGELFF.

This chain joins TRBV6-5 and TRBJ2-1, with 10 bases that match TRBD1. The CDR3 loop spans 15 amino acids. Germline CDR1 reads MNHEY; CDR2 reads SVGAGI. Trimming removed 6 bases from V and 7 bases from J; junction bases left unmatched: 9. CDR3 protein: CASRRDRGAGNEQFF. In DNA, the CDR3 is TGTGCCAGCAGGAGGGACAGGGGAGCGGGAAATGAGCAGTTCTTC.

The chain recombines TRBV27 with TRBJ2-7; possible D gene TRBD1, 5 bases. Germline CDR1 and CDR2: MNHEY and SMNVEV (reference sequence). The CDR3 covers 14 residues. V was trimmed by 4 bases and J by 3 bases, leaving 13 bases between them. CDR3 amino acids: CASSSVSTGYEQYF. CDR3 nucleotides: TGTGCCAGCAGTTCCGTGTCAACAGGCTACGAGCAGTACTTC.

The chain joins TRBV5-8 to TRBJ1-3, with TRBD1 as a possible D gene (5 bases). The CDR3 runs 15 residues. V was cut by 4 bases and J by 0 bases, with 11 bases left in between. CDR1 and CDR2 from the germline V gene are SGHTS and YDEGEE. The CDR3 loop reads CASSRTGASGNTIYF. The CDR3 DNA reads TGTGCCAGCAGCAGAACAGGAGCCTCTGGAAACACCATATATTTT.

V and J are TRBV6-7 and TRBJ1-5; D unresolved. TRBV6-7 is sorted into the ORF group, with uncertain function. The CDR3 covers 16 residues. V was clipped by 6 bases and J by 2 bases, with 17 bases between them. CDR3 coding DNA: TGTGCCAGCAGCCCGACGGGGAGGCGGGGCAATCAGCCCCAGCATTTT. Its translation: CASSPTGRRGNQPQHF.

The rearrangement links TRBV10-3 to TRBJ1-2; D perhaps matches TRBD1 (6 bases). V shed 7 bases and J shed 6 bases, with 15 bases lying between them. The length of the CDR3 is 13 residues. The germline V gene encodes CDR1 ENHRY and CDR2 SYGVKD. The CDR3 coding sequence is TGTGCCATCATGGCAGGCAGGGGAGATGGCTACACCTTC. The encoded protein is CAIMAGRGDGYTF.

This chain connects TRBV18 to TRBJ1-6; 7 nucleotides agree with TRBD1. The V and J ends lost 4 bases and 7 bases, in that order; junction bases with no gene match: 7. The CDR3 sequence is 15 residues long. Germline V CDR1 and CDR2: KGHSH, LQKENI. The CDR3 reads CASSQRTGTNSPLHF. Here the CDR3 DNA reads TGTGCCAGCTCACAGAGGACAGGTACCAATTCACCCCTCCACTTT.

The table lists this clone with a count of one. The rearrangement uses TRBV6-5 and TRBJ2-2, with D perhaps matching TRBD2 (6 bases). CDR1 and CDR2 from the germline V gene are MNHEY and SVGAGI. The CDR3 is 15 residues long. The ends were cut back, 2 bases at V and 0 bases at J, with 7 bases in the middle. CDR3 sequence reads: CASSYRDSNTGELFF. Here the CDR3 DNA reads TGTGCCAGCAGTTACCGGGACTCGAACACCGGGGAGCTGTTTTTT.

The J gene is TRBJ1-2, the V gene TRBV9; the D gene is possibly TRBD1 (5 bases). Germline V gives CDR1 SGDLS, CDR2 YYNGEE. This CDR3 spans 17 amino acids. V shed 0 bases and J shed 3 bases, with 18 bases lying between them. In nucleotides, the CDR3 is TGTGCCAGCAGCGTAGGGGAGGCAGGGTATAATTACTATGGCTACACCTTC. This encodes CASSVGEAGYNYYGYTF. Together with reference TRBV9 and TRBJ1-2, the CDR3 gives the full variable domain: DSGVTQTPKHLITATGQRVTLRCSPRSGDLSVYWYQQSLDQGLQFLIQYYNGEERAKGNILERFSAQQFPDLHSELNLSSLELGDSALYFCASSVGEAGYNYYGYTFGSGTRLTVV.

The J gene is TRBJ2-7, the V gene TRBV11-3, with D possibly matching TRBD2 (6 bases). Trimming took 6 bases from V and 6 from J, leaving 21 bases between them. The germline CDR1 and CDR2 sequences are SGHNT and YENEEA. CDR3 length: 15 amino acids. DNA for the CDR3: TGTGCCAGCAGTCTTCACCCCGGGGGAGTATCCGAGCAGTACGTC. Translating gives CASSLHPGGVSEQYV.

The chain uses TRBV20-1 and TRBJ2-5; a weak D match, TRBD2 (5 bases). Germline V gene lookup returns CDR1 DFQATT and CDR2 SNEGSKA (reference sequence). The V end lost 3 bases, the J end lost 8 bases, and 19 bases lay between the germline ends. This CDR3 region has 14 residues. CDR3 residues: CSASWRAAPSTQYF. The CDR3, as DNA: TGCAGTGCTAGTTGGCGGGCCGCCCCGTCCACCCAGTACTTC.

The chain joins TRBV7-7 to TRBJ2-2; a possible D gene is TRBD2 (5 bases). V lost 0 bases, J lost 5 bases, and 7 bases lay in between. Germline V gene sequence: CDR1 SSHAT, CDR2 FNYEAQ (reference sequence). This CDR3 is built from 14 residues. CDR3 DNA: TGTGCCAGCAGCTTAGCTGGGAGAACCGGGGAGCTGTTTTTT. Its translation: CASSLAGRTGELFF.

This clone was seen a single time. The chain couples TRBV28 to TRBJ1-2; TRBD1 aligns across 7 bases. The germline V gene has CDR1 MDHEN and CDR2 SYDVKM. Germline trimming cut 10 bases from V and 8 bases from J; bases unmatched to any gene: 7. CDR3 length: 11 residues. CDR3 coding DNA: TGTGCCATCCAGGGGGACCTGGGCTACACCTTC. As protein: CAIQGDLGYTF.

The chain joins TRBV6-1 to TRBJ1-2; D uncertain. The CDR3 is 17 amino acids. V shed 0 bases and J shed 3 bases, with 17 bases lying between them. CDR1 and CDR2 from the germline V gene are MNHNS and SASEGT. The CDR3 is CASSEAGVAPGYYGYTF. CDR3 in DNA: TGTGCCAGCAGTGAAGCAGGAGTGGCACCCGGATACTATGGCTACACCTTC.

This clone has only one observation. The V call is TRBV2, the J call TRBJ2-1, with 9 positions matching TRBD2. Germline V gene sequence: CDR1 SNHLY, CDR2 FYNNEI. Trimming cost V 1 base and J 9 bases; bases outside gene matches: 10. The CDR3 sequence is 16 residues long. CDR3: CASSEVASGAGSEQFF. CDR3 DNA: TGTGCCAGCAGTGAAGTGGCTAGCGGGGCGGGAAGTGAGCAGTTCTTC.

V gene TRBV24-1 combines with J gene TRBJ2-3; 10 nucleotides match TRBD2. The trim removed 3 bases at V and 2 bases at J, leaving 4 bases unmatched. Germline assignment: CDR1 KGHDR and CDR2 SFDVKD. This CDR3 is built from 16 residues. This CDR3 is CATSDPGLADTDTQYF. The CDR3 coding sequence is TGTGCCACCAGTGATCCTGGACTAGCGGACACAGATACGCAGTATTTT.

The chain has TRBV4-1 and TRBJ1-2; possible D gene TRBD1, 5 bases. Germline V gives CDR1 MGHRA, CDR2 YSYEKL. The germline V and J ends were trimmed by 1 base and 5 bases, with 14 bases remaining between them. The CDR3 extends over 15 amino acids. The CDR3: CASSQVLGTAYGYTF. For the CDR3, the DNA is TGCGCCAGCAGCCAAGTTCTCGGGACTGCTTATGGCTACACCTTC.